These T cell receptor beta chains were read from a single sample in a study of T-cell reconstitution after alpha-beta-depleted transplantation in children. One entry per CDR3 protein results from TCRdb running MiXCR on the PCR reads. This sample has about 420,000 distinct CDR3 sequences, with 9.5% to 13% found just once. This sample comprised PBMCs from the stem cell graft donor, obtained from the stem cell graft. These TCRs come from a human donor who donated a stem cell graft to a child with acute myeloid leukemia. The CDR3 runs from the conserved cysteine through the conserved F or W. D genes are given only for firm matches. Some rows mark clone size as missing; the rest say once, few, many or name a class of expanded clone.

TRBD1	TRBV20-1	TRBJ2-7	few	CSAMTGTHEQYF	TGCAGTGCTATGACAGGGACACACGAGCAGTACTTC
NA	TRBV5-6	TRBJ1-1	few	CASSSDLIWDNTEAFF	TGTGCCAGCAGCTCCGACTTGATTTGGGACAACACTGAAGCTTTCTTT
NA	TRBV29-1	TRBJ2-5	NA	CSVMERQETQYF	TGCAGCGTTATGGAGAGGCAAGAGACCCAGTACTTC
TRBD2	TRBV7-9	TRBJ2-5	NA	CASSSRTSGYQETQYF	TGTGCCAGCAGCTCCCGGACTAGCGGGTACCAAGAGACCCAGTACTTC
TRBD1	TRBV29-1	TRBJ1-1	many	CSVGQGPTEAFF	TGCAGCGTAGGACAGGGTCCCACTGAAGCTTTCTTT
NA	TRBV5-6	TRBJ2-3	many	CASSGAAGDTQYF	TGTGCCAGCAGTGGAGCGGCGGGAGATACGCAGTATTTT
NA	TRBV7-8	TRBJ1-1	many	CASSLERGANTEAFF	TGTGCCAGCAGTCTAGAACGAGGGGCGAACACTGAAGCTTTCTTT
NA	TRBV4-3	TRBJ2-7	NA	CASSQKRHPFYEQYF	TGCGCCAGCAGCCAAAAGAGACATCCTTTCTACGAGCAGTACTTC
NA	TRBV12-3/TRBV12-4	TRBJ2-3	NA	CASSFTGRGDTQYF	TGTGCCAGCAGTTTTACGGGGCGAGGAGATACGCAGTATTTT
TRBD2	TRBV5-6	TRBJ2-1	many	CASSLFLAGSNEQFF	TGTGCCAGCAGCTTGTTTCTAGCGGGAAGCAATGAGCAGTTCTTC
TRBD2	TRBV20-1	TRBJ2-7	few	CSAKSGTYEQYF	TGCAGTGCAAAAAGCGGGACGTACGAGCAGTACTTC
TRBD2	TRBV29-1	TRBJ2-1	few	CSVEDEAGVSNEQFF	TGCAGCGTTGAAGATGAAGCGGGAGTTTCGAATGAGCAGTTCTTC
NA	TRBV5-1	TRBJ2-5	few	CASSLDLGREETQYF	TGCGCCAGCAGCTTGGACCTCGGCAGAGAGGAGACCCAGTACTTC
NA	TRBV3-1	TRBJ1-2	NA	CASSQDYQGSNYGYTF	TGTGCCAGCAGCCAAGATTACCAGGGATCTAACTATGGCTACACCTTC
NA	TRBV5-1	TRBJ2-1	many	CASSFTGPRGPYNEQFF	TGCGCCAGCAGCTTTACCGGTCCTAGGGGTCCATACAATGAGCAGTTCTTC
NA	TRBV10-3	TRBJ2-2	many	CAISYVGELFF	TGTGCCATCAGTTACGTCGGGGAGCTGTTTTTT
TRBD1	TRBV4-3	TRBJ2-5	NA	CASSQGPTGTGQETQYF	TGCGCCAGCAGCCAAGGACCCACCGGGACAGGCCAAGAGACCCAGTACTTC
NA	TRBV5-1	TRBJ1-5	NA	CASRADRNQPQHF	TGCGCCAGCAGGGCTGACAGGAATCAGCCCCAGCATTTT
NA	TRBV10-3	TRBJ2-1	NA	CAISESNEQFF	TGTGCCATCAGTGAGTCCAATGAGCAGTTCTTC
NA	TRBV7-6	TRBJ1-3	NA	CASSLAPGAGNTIYF	TGTGCCAGCAGCTTAGCTCCCGGGGCTGGAAACACCATATATTTT
TRBD1	TRBV6-1	TRBJ2-5	few	CASSTGGAGETQYF	TGTGCCAGCAGCACAGGGGGCGCGGGAGAGACCCAGTACTTC
NA	TRBV7-9	TRBJ2-5	NA	CASSLVMYQETQYF	TGTGCCAGCAGCTTAGTAATGTACCAAGAGACCCAGTACTTC
TRBD1	TRBV3-1	TRBJ1-1	few	CASSHPQGQGFSEAFF	TGTGCCAGCAGCCATCCTCAGGGACAGGGTTTTTCTGAAGCTTTCTTT
NA	TRBV20-1	TRBJ1-2	NA	CSAKLPRVNTF	TGCAGTGCTAAACTCCCCAGGGTAAACACCTTC
NA	TRBV7-9	TRBJ2-3	few	CASSATVYTDTQYF	TGTGCCAGCAGCGCGACAGTCTACACAGATACGCAGTATTTT
NA	TRBV3-1	TRBJ2-1	few	CASSQAGFEQFF	TGTGCCAGCAGCCAAGCGGGCTTCGAGCAGTTCTTC
NA	TRBV12-3/TRBV12-4	TRBJ2-4	NA	CASTPSGSLAKNIQYF	TGTGCCAGCACCCCGAGTGGTAGCCTAGCCAAAAACATTCAGTACTTC
NA	TRBV18	TRBJ2-7	few	CASSPPSRYEQYF	TGTGCCAGCTCACCGCCCTCCCGTTACGAGCAGTACTTC
TRBD2	TRBV5-1	TRBJ2-7	many	CASSSSGTSVLEYF	TGCGCCAGCAGCTCGTCCGGGACTAGTGTTTTGGAGTACTTC
TRBD2	TRBV15	TRBJ2-1	NA	CATSRDGTSGDEQFF	TGTGCCACCAGCAGAGATGGGACTAGCGGGGATGAGCAGTTCTTC
NA	TRBV29-1	TRBJ2-1	few	CSVTLGGRQFF	TGCAGCGTTACCCTGGGGGGCCGGCAGTTCTTC
TRBD1	TRBV2	TRBJ1-1	NA	CASSARGRTEAFF	TGTGCCAGCAGTGCAAGGGGGCGGACTGAAGCTTTCTTT
TRBD2	TRBV10-3	TRBJ2-1	few	CAISEGPREPHEQFF	TGTGCCATCAGTGAGGGCCCGCGGGAGCCCCATGAGCAGTTCTTC
NA	TRBV12-3/TRBV12-4	TRBJ2-3	few	CASSLPSLDTQYF	TGTGCCAGCAGTTTACCTAGCCTGGATACGCAGTATTTT
NA	TRBV12-3/TRBV12-4	TRBJ2-2	many	CASSQRAQAGELFF	TGTGCCAGCAGTCAACGGGCCCAAGCCGGGGAGCTGTTTTTT
TRBD1	TRBV7-9	TRBJ1-4	NA	CASSSADRGLNEKLFF	TGTGCCAGCAGCTCTGCGGACAGGGGGCTTAATGAAAAACTGTTTTTT
TRBD1	TRBV20-1	TRBJ1-5	many	CSAGTGTNQPQHF	TGCAGTGCTGGGACAGGGACAAATCAGCCCCAGCATTTT
TRBD1	TRBV6-2/TRBV6-3	TRBJ2-4	NA	CASSYPGQRKNIQYF	TGTGCCAGCAGTTACCCGGGACAGCGGAAAAACATTCAGTACTTC
TRBD2	TRBV6-1	TRBJ2-5	few	CASSLTGQREVRETQYF	TGTGCCAGCTCCCTTACGGGCCAGCGGGAGGTCCGGGAGACCCAGTACTTC
TRBD1	TRBV20-1	TRBJ2-1	NA	CSARPDRSSYNEQFF	TGCAGTGCTAGGCCGGACAGGAGCTCCTACAATGAGCAGTTCTTC
NA	TRBV12-5	TRBJ1-2	NA	CASGLRAFYGYTF	TGTGCTAGTGGTTTGCGTGCGTTCTATGGCTACACCTTC
NA	TRBV20-1	TRBJ1-2	many	CSVYGGQGGSYTF	TGCAGTGTGTACGGGGGACAAGGGGGGAGCTACACCTTC
NA	TRBV7-2	TRBJ1-6	many	CASSLGALNSPLHF	TGTGCCAGCAGCTTAGGGGCGCTGAATTCACCCCTCCACTTT
NA	TRBV12-3/TRBV12-4	TRBJ2-2	many	CASRKTRNTGELFF	TGTGCCAGCAGAAAAACTAGAAACACCGGGGAGCTGTTTTTT
NA	TRBV20-1	TRBJ2-1	NA	CSARDYLDTEQFF	TGCAGTGCTAGAGATTATCTAGATACTGAGCAGTTCTTC
NA	TRBV7-9	TRBJ2-4	many	CASSLGRNIQYF	TGTGCCAGCAGCTTAGGGCGGAACATTCAGTACTTC
TRBD1	TRBV18	TRBJ1-2	many	CASSSRPGQGLSNYGYTF	TGTGCCAGCTCATCTCGCCCGGGACAGGGACTATCTAACTATGGCTACACCTTC
NA	TRBV5-1	TRBJ1-1	medium-sized	CASSLGPGPNTEAFF	TGCGCCAGCAGCTTGGGGCCTGGACCGAACACTGAAGCTTTCTTT
NA	TRBV29-1	TRBJ1-1	few	CSAMSGNADTEAFF	TGCAGCGCCATGAGTGGGAACGCGGACACTGAAGCTTTCTTT
NA	TRBV15	TRBJ1-1	NA	CATSRDLGGQNTEAFF	TGTGCCACCAGCAGAGATCTCGGCGGCCAGAACACTGAAGCTTTCTTT
NA	TRBV25-1	TRBJ1-6	few	CASSVPGANSPLHF	TGTGCCAGCAGTGTACCGGGGGCTAATTCACCCCTCCACTTT